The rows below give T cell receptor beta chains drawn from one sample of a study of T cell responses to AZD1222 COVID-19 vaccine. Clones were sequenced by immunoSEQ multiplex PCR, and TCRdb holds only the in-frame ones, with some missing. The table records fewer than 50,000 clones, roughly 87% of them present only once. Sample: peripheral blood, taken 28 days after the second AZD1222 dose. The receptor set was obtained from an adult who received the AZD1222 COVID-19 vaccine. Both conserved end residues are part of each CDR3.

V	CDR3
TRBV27	CASSFGGNTEAFF
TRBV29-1	CSVELGGEHGYTF
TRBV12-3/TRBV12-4	CASNLGGQPQHF
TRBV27	CASSFPRDRGRDEQFF
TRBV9	CASSVAGGMNTEAFF
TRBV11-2	CASSLLGRGSYGYTF
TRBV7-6	CASSLATGNTIYF
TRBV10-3	CAISDRDRVPGNTIYF
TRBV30	CAWGWSPGNTEAFF
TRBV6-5	CASARAGDYEQYF
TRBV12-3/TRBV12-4	CASSPQLAYEQYF
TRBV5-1	CASSPGQGDNQPQHF
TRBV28	CASSLGGGVRQPQHF
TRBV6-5	CASSYSQGQKNTEAFF
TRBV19	CASRGQGAAIYEQYF
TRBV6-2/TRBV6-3	CASSYRGSASNQPQHF
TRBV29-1	CSVGPPPGYTF
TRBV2	CASSEVVALNEKLFF